The T cell receptor beta chain described here comes from a study of tumor-infiltrating lymphocytes in localized non-small cell lung cancer. Study overall: Resected tumor was paired with non-adjacent uninvolved lung from the same patient.

About this clone: Its antigen is not identified.

There are 17 residues in the CDR3. Germline V gives CDR1 MGHRA, CDR2 YSYEKL. Trimming at V came to 3 bases and at J to 10 bases, leaving 15 bases not matched to a gene. Data came from immunoSEQ multiplex PCR; TCRdb stores just in-frame clones and leaves some out. The table shows about 14,000 clones, with around 68% occurring only once. Study-level points and caveats: No T-cell fraction difference was seen between IM1 and IM2 tumors.

The chain uses TRBV4-1 and TRBJ1-5; 10 bases agree with TRBD1. The sequence was collected from a human donor with non-small cell lung cancer. The sample consisted of uninvolved lung tissue not adjacent to the tumor. CDR3 nucleotides: TGCGCCAGCAGCCAGGCGACAGGGGGCCTTATCGACGGACCCCAGCATTTT. Amino acid sequence: CASSQATGGLIDGPQHF.